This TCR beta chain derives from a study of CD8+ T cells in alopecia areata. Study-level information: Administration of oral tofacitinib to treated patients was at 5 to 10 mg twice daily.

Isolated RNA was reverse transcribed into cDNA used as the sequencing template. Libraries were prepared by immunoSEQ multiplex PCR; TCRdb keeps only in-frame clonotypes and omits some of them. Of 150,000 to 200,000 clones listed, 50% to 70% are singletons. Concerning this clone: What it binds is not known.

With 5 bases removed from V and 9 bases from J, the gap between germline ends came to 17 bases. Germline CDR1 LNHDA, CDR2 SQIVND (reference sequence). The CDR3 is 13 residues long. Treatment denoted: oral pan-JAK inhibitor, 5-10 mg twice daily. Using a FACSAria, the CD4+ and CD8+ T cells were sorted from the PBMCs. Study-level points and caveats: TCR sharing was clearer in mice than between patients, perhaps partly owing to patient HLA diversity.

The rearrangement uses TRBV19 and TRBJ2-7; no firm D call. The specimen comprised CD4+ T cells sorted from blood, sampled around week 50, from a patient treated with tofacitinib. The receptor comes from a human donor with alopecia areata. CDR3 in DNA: TGTGCCAGTAGTGCCGGTCGCGCCTTCGGGCAGTACTTC. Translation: CASSAGRAFGQYF.